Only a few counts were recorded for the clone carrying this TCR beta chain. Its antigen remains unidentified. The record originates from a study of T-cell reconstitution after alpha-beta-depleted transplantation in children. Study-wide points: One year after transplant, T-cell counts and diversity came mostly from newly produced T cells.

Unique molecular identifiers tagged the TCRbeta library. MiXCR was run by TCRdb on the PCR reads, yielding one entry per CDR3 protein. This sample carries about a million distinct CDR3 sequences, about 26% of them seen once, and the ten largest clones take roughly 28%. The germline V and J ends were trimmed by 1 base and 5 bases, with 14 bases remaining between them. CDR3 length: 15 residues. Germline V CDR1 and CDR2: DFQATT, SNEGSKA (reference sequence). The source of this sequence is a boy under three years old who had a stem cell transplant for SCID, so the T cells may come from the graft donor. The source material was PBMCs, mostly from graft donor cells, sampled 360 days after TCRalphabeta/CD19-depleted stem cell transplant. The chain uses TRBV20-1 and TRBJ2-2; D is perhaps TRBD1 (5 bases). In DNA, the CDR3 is TGCAGTGCTAGAGTGGGGCAAGGGATTACCGGGGAGCTGTTTTTT. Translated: CSARVGQGITGELFF.